These 3 T cell receptor beta chains were all obtained from the same sample, sequenced in a study of T-cell reconstitution after alpha-beta-depleted transplantation in children. The TCRbeta library was prepared with unique molecular identifiers. TCRdb analysed the PCR reads with MiXCR anew, one entry per CDR3 protein. This sample has 300,000 to 350,000 distinct CDR3 sequences, with around 15% found just once. The sample was PBMCs, mostly from graft donor cells, taken 360 days after TCRalphabeta/CD19-depleted stem cell transplant. The source of these receptors is a male patient aged 2-10 years who had a stem cell transplant for acute lymphoblastic leukemia, so the T cells may come from the graft donor.

The chain is built from TRBV29-1 and TRBJ2-4; D is perhaps TRBD1 (5 bases). CDR1 and CDR2 (germline): SQVTM, ANQGSEA. V lost 2 bases, J lost 12 bases, and 11 bases lay in between. The CDR3 covers 11 residues. The CDR3 is CSVESQGDQYF. The CDR3 DNA is TGCAGCGTTGAAAGCCAGGGCGATCAGTACTTC.

V usage is TRBV7-3 and J usage is TRBJ2-7; TRBD2 aligns across 8 bases. CDR3 length: 14 amino acids. The germline CDR1 and CDR2 sequences are SGHTA and FQGTGA. V lost 5 bases and J lost 2; bases outside the gene matches: 5. The CDR3: CASSTSGPPYEQYF. CDR3 in DNA: TGTGCCAGCAGCACTAGCGGCCCTCCCTACGAGCAGTACTTC.

The V gene is TRBV5-5, the J gene TRBJ2-7, with D uncertain. CDR1 is SGHKS and CDR2 is YYEKEE in the germline V gene (reference sequence). The V end was cut by 7 bases, the J end by 3 bases, with 17 bases between. The CDR3 is 14 residues long. The CDR3 DNA follows: TGTGCCAGCCAACCGGGCTTGGGGATCTACGAGCAGTACTTC. Translation: CASQPGLGIYEQYF.